Sequencing of this T cell receptor beta chain was carried out in a study of blood T cells in healthy people across ages. V shed 3 bases and J shed 11 bases, with 16 bases lying between them. The CDR3 is 12 amino acids. Germline V gene lookup returns CDR1 DFQATT and CDR2 SNEGSKA (reference sequence). The use of a sample-barcoded 5' primer and a J-beta primer mix characterized a second PCR of roughly 6 to 11 cycles. TCRdb re-analysed the 5' RACE reads in MiXCR, keeping a single row per CDR3 protein. The sample carries approximately 800,000 distinct CDR3 sequences, roughly 25% recorded once. This sample was shared with a second study, whose subject was T cells of mothers and their children.

The rearrangement uses TRBV20-1 and TRBJ1-1; no firm D call. This clonotype was sampled from a boy aged 10-17 years in good health. The source material was blood. In DNA, the CDR3 is TGCAGTGCTAGGACGCTTAACACTGGGGCTTTCTTT. It is translated as CSARTLNTGAFF.